The 11 T cell receptor beta chains presented below share a single source sample, sequenced in a study of blood T cell repertoires in COVID-19. The table came from immunoSEQ multiplex PCR; TCRdb's copy has only in-frame clones and leaves some out. The data show some 130,000 clones, around 81% seen once. Sequenced material: peripheral blood. These receptors were obtained from a woman aged 60-75 years with active or convalescent COVID-19.

The rearrangement joins TRBV19 to TRBJ2-7, with D perhaps TRBD1 (7 bases). There are 15 residues in the CDR3. V lost 3 bases, J lost 4 bases, and 16 bases lay in between. The V gene's germline CDR1 is LNHDA and CDR2 SQIVND (reference sequence). Here the CDR3 DNA reads TGTGCCAGTAGTATCCAGGGGGGAGCCCATTACGAGCAGTACTTC. Amino acids: CASSIQGGAHYEQYF.

This rearrangement joins TRBV27 to TRBJ1-2; 7 bases fit TRBD1. J lost 3 bases, V lost 5 bases, and 12 bases had no gene match. Germline lookup yields CDR1 MNHEY and CDR2 SMNVEV (reference sequence). The CDR3 covers 16 residues. The DNA for the CDR3 is TGTGCCAGCAGTCCGCGACAGGGACGGTTGGACTATGGCTACACCTTC. It codes for CASSPRQGRLDYGYTF.

The chain carries TRBV14 and TRBJ2-3; TRBD2 aligns across 11 bases. Per germline, CDR1 SGHDN and CDR2 FVKESK. CDR3 length: 19 amino acids. The trim removed 0 bases at V and 3 bases at J, leaving 11 bases unmatched. As DNA, the CDR3 is TGTGCCAGCAGCCAAGATAACTGGTCTAGCGGGAGGAGGACAGATACGCAGTATTTT. Translation gives CASSQDNWSSGRRTDTQYF. The complete variable domain, with remaining parts taken from reference TRBV14 and TRBJ2-3, reads EAGVTQFPSHSVIEKGQTVTLRCDPISGHDNLYWYRRVMGKEIKFLLHFVKESKQDESGMPNNRFLAERTGGTYSTLKVQPAELEDSGVYFCASSQDNWSSGRRTDTQYFGPGTRLTVL.

The chain employs TRBV7-9 and TRBJ1-4; no definite D call. There are 17 residues in the CDR3. CDR1 and CDR2 (germline): SEHNR, FQNEAQ (reference sequence). V lost 10 bases and J 0 bases, leaving 21 bases between the germline ends. CDR3 sequence (DNA): TGTGCCACCAATAAAAAGATTGCTGAGACAACTAATGAAAAACTGTTTTTT. Its protein is CATNKKIAETTNEKLFF.

This chain links TRBV28 with TRBJ2-3, with D possibly being TRBD2 (5 bases). The CDR3 consists of 13 residues. Germline values: CDR1 MDHEN, CDR2 SYDVKM. Trimming removed 8 bases from V and 0 bases from J, with 9 bases in between. The CDR3 loop reads CASGSRSTDTQYF. The CDR3 DNA reads as TGTGCCAGCGGGAGCAGAAGCACAGATACGCAGTATTTT.

This clone is a singleton in its sample. The gene calls are TRBV7-9 and TRBJ1-5; 9 bases are a match to TRBD1. The CDR3 totals 15 residues. Per germline, CDR1 SEHNR and CDR2 FQNEAQ (reference sequence). Germline trimming cut 3 bases from V and 6 bases from J; bases unmatched to any gene: 6. CDR3 loop: CASSLDRGGGQPQHF. CDR3 sequence (DNA): TGTGCCAGCAGCTTGGACAGGGGCGGAGGTCAGCCCCAGCATTTT.

This chain links TRBV4-1 with TRBJ1-5; TRBD1 aligns across 8 bases. Trimming at V came to 2 bases and at J to 6 bases, leaving 6 bases not matched to a gene. This CDR3 comprises 15 residues. Germline CDR1 MGHRA, CDR2 YSYEKL. The CDR3 spells CASSQPDRGSQPQHF. The CDR3 DNA follows: TGCGCCAGCAGCCAACCCGACAGGGGTAGTCAGCCCCAGCATTTT.

The chain uses TRBV7-2 and TRBJ2-1, with 14 bases matching TRBD2. Germline trimming cut 5 bases from V and 8 bases from J; bases unmatched to any gene: 5. Germline CDR1 is SGHTA and CDR2 is FQGNSA. The CDR3 totals 15 residues. The CDR3 coding sequence is TGTGCCAGCAGCCCCCGACTAGCGGGAGGGGATGAGCAGTTCTTC. Translated, it gives CASSPRLAGGDEQFF.

This rearrangement joins TRBV2 to TRBJ1-1, with D unresolved. This CDR3 has 14 amino acids. The ends were cut back, 8 bases at V and 7 bases at J, with 20 bases in the middle. Germline V gene lookup returns CDR1 SNHLY and CDR2 FYNNEI. The CDR3 sequence: CASSITTRHDEAFF. The DNA of the CDR3 is TGTGCCAGCTCCATTACCACTCGTCATGATGAAGCTTTCTTT.

This clone was picked up one time. The chain joins TRBV18 to TRBJ1-4; no clear D. The CDR3 has 15 residues. Germline values: CDR1 KGHSH, CDR2 LQKENI. With 0 bases removed from V and 7 bases from J, the gap between germline ends came to 12 bases. The DNA for the CDR3 is TGTGCCAGCTCACCACCGATCCCCTCTAGTGAAAAACTGTTTTTT. Translation gives CASSPPIPSSEKLFF.

The chain links TRBV5-8 to TRBJ1-2, with unresolved D. From germline, CDR1 is SGHTS and CDR2 YDEGEE. V dropped 1 base and J dropped 9 bases, with 13 bases sitting between them. The CDR3 has 13 amino acids. CDR3 protein: CASSLRQRLSYTF. The CDR3 coding sequence is TGTGCCAGCAGCTTGCGCCAGCGTTTGAGCTACACCTTC.